The clone carrying this T cell receptor (beta chain) was observed a single time. This sample stems from a study of blood T cell repertoires in COVID-19. Study at large: The cDNA or gDNA used as material had been derived from T cells, B-cell-depleted T cells, or PBMCs.

The table came from immunoSEQ multiplex PCR; TCRdb's copy has only in-frame clones and leaves some out. The sample contains roughly 170,000 clones, 70% to 90% of which appear only once. CDR3 length: 16 residues. V gave up 1 base and J gave up 1 base; unmatched junction bases: 7. Per germline, CDR1 KGHSH and CDR2 LQKENI. The TCR sequence derives from a man between 65 and 85 years old with active or convalescent COVID-19. The chain employs TRBV18 and TRBJ2-7, with TRBD1 matching 7 bases. The sample taken for sequencing was peripheral blood. The CDR3 here is CASSPRGTEGSYEQYF. CDR3 bases: TGTGCCAGCTCACCACGAGGGACAGAGGGTTCCTACGAGCAGTACTTC.